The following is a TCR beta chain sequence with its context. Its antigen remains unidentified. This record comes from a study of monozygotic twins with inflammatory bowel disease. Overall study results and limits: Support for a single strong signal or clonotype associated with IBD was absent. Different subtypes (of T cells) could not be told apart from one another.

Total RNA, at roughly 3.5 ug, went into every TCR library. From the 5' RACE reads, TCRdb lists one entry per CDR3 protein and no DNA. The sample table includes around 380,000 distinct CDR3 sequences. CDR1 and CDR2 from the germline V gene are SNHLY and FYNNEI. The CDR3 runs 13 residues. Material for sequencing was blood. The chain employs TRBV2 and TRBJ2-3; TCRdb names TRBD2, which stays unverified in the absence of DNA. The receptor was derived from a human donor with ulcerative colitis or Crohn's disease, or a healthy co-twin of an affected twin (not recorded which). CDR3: CASRGGRADTQYF.